One and the same sample provided the 21 T cell receptor beta chains below, sequenced in a study of blood T cell repertoires in COVID-19. The protocol was immunoSEQ multiplex PCR, while the TCRdb copy is restricted to in-frame clones and leaves out a portion. The table lists some 170,000 clones, roughly 80% of them singletons. Sequencing was performed on peripheral blood. These receptors originate from a man aged 55-75 years with acute or convalescent COVID-19.

The sample holds one count of this clone. This chain connects TRBV13 to TRBJ2-3; 7 bases match TRBD1. The CDR3 is made up of 17 amino acids. The ends lost 5 bases at V and 6 bases at J; junction bases unmatched: 17. CDR1 and CDR2 from the germline V gene are PRHDT and FYEKMQ (reference sequence). The CDR3 here is CASSHSDGTEVPDTQYF. Here the CDR3 DNA reads TGTGCCAGCAGCCATTCCGATGGGACAGAGGTTCCGGATACGCAGTATTTT.

The chain joins TRBV7-9 to TRBJ2-7, with D perhaps matching TRBD1 (6 bases). The CDR3 sequence is 13 residues long. The ends were cut back, 6 bases at V and 3 bases at J, with 12 bases in the middle. Germline CDR1 and CDR2: SEHNR and FQNEAQ (reference sequence). The CDR3 loop reads CASRGGSSYEQYF. The CDR3 nucleotides are TGTGCCAGCAGAGGGGGTTCGAGCTACGAGCAGTACTTC.

The chain employs TRBV19 and TRBJ1-1, with D possibly matching TRBD1 (5 bases). The V and J ends lost 3 bases and 4 bases respectively, with 6 bases between them. CDR3 length: 12 amino acids. Germline V gene sequence: CDR1 LNHDA, CDR2 SQIVND (reference sequence). CDR3 protein: CASSMGLTEAFF. As DNA, the CDR3 is TGTGCCAGTAGTATGGGGCTCACTGAAGCTTTCTTT.

This chain connects TRBV7-3 to TRBJ1-1; possible D gene TRBD1, 6 bases. CDR1 and CDR2 from the germline V gene are SGHTA and FQGTGA. The CDR3 length is 14 residues. V lost 5 bases to trimming and J lost 6 bases, with 16 bases between them. In DNA form, the CDR3 reads TGTGCCAGCAGCGCAAACACAGGGAGGGCTGAAGCTTTCTTT. It specifies CASSANTGRAEAFF. The variable domain in full, completed from reference TRBV7-3 and TRBJ1-1, reads GAGVSQTPSNKVTEKGKYVELRCDPISGHTALYWYRQSLGQGPEFLIYFQGTGAADDSGLPNDRFFAVRPEGSVSTLKIQRTERGDSAVYLCASSANTGRAEAFFGQGTRLTVV.

The rearrangement links TRBV5-1 to TRBJ1-1; 10 nucleotides align to TRBD1. The V segment lost 6 bases and the J segment 3 bases; nucleotides outside the gene matches: 5. CDR1 and CDR2 (germline): SGHRS, YFSETQ. The CDR3 length is 14 residues. The chain's CDR3 is CASTVGQGDTEAFF. CDR3 in DNA: TGCGCCAGCACTGTAGGACAGGGGGACACTGAAGCTTTCTTT.

The rearrangement joins TRBV5-4 to TRBJ1-2, with a weak D call TRBD1 (5 bases). Looked up from germline, CDR1 is SGHNT and CDR2 is YYREEE (reference sequence). V lost 2 bases and J 7 bases, leaving 9 bases between the germline ends. The CDR3 is 12 amino acids. The DNA of the CDR3 is TGTGCCAGCAGCTTTGGAGGGGTTGGCTACACCTTC. It is translated as CASSFGGVGYTF. The variable domain in full, completed from reference TRBV5-4 and TRBJ1-2, reads ETGVTQSPTHLIKTRGQQVTLRCSSQSGHNTVSWYQQALGQGPQFIFQYYREEENGRGNFPPRFSGLQFPNYSSELNVNALELDDSALYLCASSFGGVGYTFGSGTRLTVV.

The chain couples TRBV7-2 to TRBJ1-6, with a tentative D call TRBD1 (5 bases). The CDR3 is 15 residues long. V was trimmed by 6 bases and J by 7 bases, leaving 16 bases between them. The germline CDR1 and CDR2 sequences are SGHTA and FQGNSA. The CDR3 region is CASRLDGGGNSPLHF. The CDR3 region has the DNA TGTGCCAGCAGGCTTGACGGGGGAGGGAATTCACCCCTCCACTTT.

This chain links TRBV27 with TRBJ1-2; TRBD1 aligns across 11 bases. V shed 6 bases and J 4 bases; nucleotides not matched to a gene: 10. Germline CDR1 MNHEY, CDR2 SMNVEV (reference sequence). This CDR3 comprises 16 residues. This chain's CDR3 is CASRAGTGGGSYGYTF. CDR3 bases: TGTGCCAGCAGGGCCGGGACAGGGGGTGGAAGCTATGGCTACACCTTC.

This clone appeared once. The chain combines TRBV7-3 with TRBJ1-2; TRBD1 matches 10 bases. The CDR3 extends over 14 amino acids. V was pared by 5 bases and J by 5 bases, with 5 bases of the junction left unmatched. Germline CDR1 and CDR2: SGHTA and FQGTGA. The CDR3, as DNA: TGTGCCAGCAGCCAGCCGGGACAGGGGTATGGCTACACCTTC. As protein: CASSQPGQGYGYTF.

This sequence joins TRBV18 and TRBJ1-2, with D unclear. The CDR3 covers 15 residues. Germline V gene lookup returns CDR1 KGHSH and CDR2 LQKENI. Trimming cost V 0 bases and J 0 bases, with 8 bases left between them. CDR3 protein: CASSPPTVTNYGYTF. DNA for the CDR3: TGTGCCAGCTCACCACCAACAGTGACTAACTATGGCTACACCTTC.

The chain employs TRBV4-3 and TRBJ2-6, with D perhaps TRBD1 (5 bases). Germline V gene sequence: CDR1 LGHNA, CDR2 YSLEER. V lost 0 bases to trimming and J lost 4 bases, with 13 bases between them. CDR3 length equals 17 residues. CDR3 residues: CASSQDRVGPGANVLTF. DNA for the CDR3: TGCGCCAGCAGCCAAGATCGTGTGGGGCCGGGGGCCAACGTCCTGACTTTC.

The rearrangement uses TRBV10-1 and TRBJ1-1; 12 bases are shared with TRBD1. V was pared by 10 bases and J by 4 bases, with 10 bases of the junction left unmatched. Germline CDR1 is WNHNN and CDR2 is SYGVQD (reference sequence). The CDR3 spans 15 residues. The CDR3 DNA reads as TGCGCCATCAGACCCCCGGGACAGGGGGCCACTGAAGCTTTCTTT. Translation gives CAIRPPGQGATEAFF.

The V gene is TRBV3-1 (or the pseudogene TRBV3-2), the J gene TRBJ2-7; 7 positions agree with TRBD1. CDR3 size: 15 residues. V shed 1 base and J 7 bases; nucleotides not matched to a gene: 10. Per the germline V gene, CDR1 is LGHDT and CDR2 is YNNKEL (reference sequence). The CDR3 region is CASSQGGRQGSEQYF. The CDR3, as DNA: TGTGCCAGCAGCCAAGGCGGCCGACAGGGTAGTGAGCAGTACTTC.

The J gene is TRBJ1-5, the V gene TRBV21-1. TRBV21-1 is noted as a pseudogene. The CDR3 consists of 15 residues. CDR3 loop: CASSKLVSPNQPQHF. CDR3 nucleotide sequence: TGTGCCAGCAGCAAACTAGTAAGTCCGAATCAGCCCCAGCATTTT.

The rearrangement uses TRBV7-2 and TRBJ2-5, with 8 bases matching TRBD2. The CDR3 is made up of 18 amino acids. Germline V gene lookup returns CDR1 SGHTA and CDR2 FQGNSA. The J segment lost 1 base and the V segment lost 1 base, leaving 11 bases of the junction unmatched. In DNA, the CDR3 is TGTGCCAGCAGCTTAGGAGACCGACTAGCGAAGTTCCAAGAGACCCAGTACTTC. Translating it yields CASSLGDRLAKFQETQYF.

In this sample, this clone turned up a few times. Additional DNA sequences in this sample encode the identical CDR3. The V and J genes are TRBV5-1 and TRBJ1-2; D unresolved. Germline assignment: CDR1 SGHRS and CDR2 YFSETQ. CDR3 length equals 13 residues. Trimming cost V 0 bases and J 2 bases, with 5 bases left between them. The CDR3 DNA reads TGCGCCAGCAGCTTGGACGGGAACTATGGCTACACCTTC. This encodes CASSLDGNYGYTF.

The gene calls are TRBV5-6 and TRBJ2-1, with 8 bases fitting TRBD1. Germline trimming cut 2 bases from V and 9 bases from J; bases unmatched to any gene: 7. Germline CDR1 SGHDT, CDR2 YYEEEE. The length of the CDR3 is 14 residues. The CDR3 sequence: CASSLMTGAGEQFF. CDR3 coding DNA: TGTGCCAGCAGCTTAATGACAGGGGCTGGTGAGCAGTTCTTC. Complete variable domain (other parts from reference TRBV5-6 and TRBJ2-1): DAGVTQSPTHLIKTRGQQVTLRCSPKSGHDTVSWYQQALGQGPQFIFQYYEEEERQRGNFPDRFSGHQFPNYSSELNVNALLLGDSALYLCASSLMTGAGEQFFGPGTRLTVL.

This chain joins TRBV15 and TRBJ2-3; D unclear. The CDR3 extends over 13 amino acids. Germline V gene lookup returns CDR1 LNHNV and CDR2 YYDKDF (reference sequence). V was trimmed by 0 bases and J by 6 bases, leaving 7 bases between them. CDR3 loop: CATSRDQRDTQYF. The CDR3 DNA is TGTGCCACCAGCAGAGATCAACGGGATACGCAGTATTTT. Together with reference TRBV15 and TRBJ2-3, the CDR3 gives the full variable domain: DAMVIQNPRYQVTQFGKPVTLSCSQTLNHNVMYWYQQKSSQAPKLLFHYYDKDFNNEADTPDNFQSRRPNTSFCFLDIRSPGLGDTAMYLCATSRDQRDTQYFGPGTRLTVL.

In this sample, this clone turned up once. The chain is built from TRBV7-2 and TRBJ2-3, with 7 bases matching TRBD2. V shed 0 bases and J 0 bases; nucleotides not matched to a gene: 6. CDR3 size: 17 residues. Germline-derived CDR1 and CDR2 are SGHTA and FQGNSA. The CDR3 DNA is TGTGCCAGCAGCTTAGCCCAGGGCGGGAGAAGCACAGATACGCAGTATTTT. Amino acid sequence: CASSLAQGGRSTDTQYF.

The genes are TRBV7-8 and TRBJ1-4, with a weak D call TRBD1 (6 bases). Germline CDR1 reads SGHVS; CDR2 reads FQNEAQ. This CDR3 contains 14 residues. The V end lost 5 bases, the J end lost 8 bases, and 15 bases lay between the germline ends. The DNA for the CDR3 is TGTGCCAGCAGCATGACAGGTGGAGGAGAAAAACTGTTTTTT. Protein: CASSMTGGGEKLFF.

This clone was counted a few times. This sequence joins TRBV9 and TRBJ2-5, with D tentatively TRBD2 (7 bases). The CDR3 is 14 amino acids. Germline CDR1 and CDR2: SGDLS and YYNGEE. The germline V and J ends were trimmed by 4 bases and 5 bases, with 15 bases remaining between them. Written as DNA, the CDR3 is TGTGCCAGCAGCCCAGAGGGGGGGAGGGAGACCCAGTACTTC. This codes for CASSPEGGRETQYF. The complete variable domain, with remaining parts taken from reference TRBV9 and TRBJ2-5, reads DSGVTQTPKHLITATGQRVTLRCSPRSGDLSVYWYQQSLDQGLQFLIQYYNGEERAKGNILERFSAQQFPDLHSELNLSSLELGDSALYFCASSPEGGRETQYFGPGTRLLVL.